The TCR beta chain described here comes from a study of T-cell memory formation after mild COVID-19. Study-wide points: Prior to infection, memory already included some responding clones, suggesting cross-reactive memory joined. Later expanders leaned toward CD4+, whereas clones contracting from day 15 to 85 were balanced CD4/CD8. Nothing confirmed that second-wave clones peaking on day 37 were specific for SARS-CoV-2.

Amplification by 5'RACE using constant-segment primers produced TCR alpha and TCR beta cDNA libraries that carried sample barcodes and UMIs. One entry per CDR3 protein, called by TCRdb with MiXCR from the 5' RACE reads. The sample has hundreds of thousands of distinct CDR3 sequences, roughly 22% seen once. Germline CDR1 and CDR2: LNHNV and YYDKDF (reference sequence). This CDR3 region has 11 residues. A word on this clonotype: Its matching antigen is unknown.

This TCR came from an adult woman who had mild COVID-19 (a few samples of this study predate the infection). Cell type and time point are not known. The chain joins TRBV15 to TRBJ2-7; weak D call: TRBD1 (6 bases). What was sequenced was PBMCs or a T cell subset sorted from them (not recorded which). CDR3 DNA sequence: TGTGCAGCAGGGGACTCCTACGAGCAGTACTTC. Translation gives CAAGDSYEQYF.